The next 27 T cell receptor beta chains were all read from a single sample in a study of neurological immune-mediated disorders. TCRdb re-called the 5' RACE reads with MiXCR, one entry per CDR3 protein. Among tens of thousands of distinct CDR3 sequences listed, approximately 17% were seen once. The sequencing input was PBMCs. The source of these receptors is a middle-aged woman in good health.

V gene TRBV12-5 combines with J gene TRBJ2-5; the D gene could be TRBD1 or TRBD2 (5 bases each). CDR3 size: 12 residues. Germline V gives CDR1 LGHNT, CDR2 FRNRAP. The V and J ends lost 5 bases and 4 bases respectively, with 8 bases between them. The CDR3 bases are TGTGCTAGTGGTGTGGGGGTAGAGACCCAGTACTTC. This translates into CASGVGVETQYF.

This clonotype was seen at least ten times. The J gene is TRBJ2-3, the V gene TRBV20-1; TRBD2 matches 10 bases. The CDR3 sequence is 21 residues long. Looked up from germline, CDR1 is DFQATT and CDR2 is SNEGSKA (reference sequence). With 1 base clipped from V and 3 bases from J, the junction kept 22 bases outside the gene matches. CDR3 sequence: CSARGAGRVTPGTSVTDTQYF. DNA for the CDR3: TGCAGTGCTAGAGGAGCCGGTAGAGTGACACCCGGGACTAGCGTAACAGATACGCAGTATTTT.

This clonotype was recorded many times. The genes are TRBV20-1 and TRBJ2-5; no reliable D call. This CDR3 has 12 amino acids. Deletions cut 5 bases from V and 3 bases from J, with 10 bases between. Germline-derived CDR1 and CDR2 are DFQATT and SNEGSKA (reference sequence). In DNA form, the CDR3 reads TGCAGTGCTCTCCGGGTTGAAGAGACCCAGTACTTC. Protein: CSALRVEETQYF.

This clonotype showed up many times. This rearrangement joins TRBV29-1 to TRBJ1-3; D possibly corresponds to TRBD1 (6 bases). CDR1 is SQVTM, CDR2 ANQGSEA, per germline. V shed 2 bases and J shed 2 bases, with 16 bases lying between them. The CDR3 consists of 16 residues. DNA of the CDR3: TGCAGCGTTGAATCGGATACAGGGATTCCTGGAAACACCATATATTTT. It codes for CSVESDTGIPGNTIYF.

This clonotype was seen many times. The chain joins TRBV4-1 to TRBJ2-1; TRBD2 agrees at 8 bases. Germline trimming cut 6 bases from V and 2 bases from J; bases unmatched to any gene: 6. The CDR3 extends over 15 amino acids. The V gene's germline CDR1 is MGHRA and CDR2 YSYEKL. The CDR3 DNA is TGCGCCAGCAGTCCTTTCGGGGGGGCCTACAATGAGCAGTTCTTC. As protein: CASSPFGGAYNEQFF.

This clonotype was seen repeatedly, ten times or more. The chain combines TRBV12-3 or TRBV12-4 with TRBJ2-1, with D uncertain. This CDR3 contains 12 residues. V lost 6 bases, J lost 8 bases, and 11 bases lay in between. Here the CDR3 DNA reads TGTGCCAGCAGCCAAGGGTGGGATGAGCAGTTCTTC. It specifies CASSQGWDEQFF.

CDR3 protein: CSMGCYGADTQYF. The CDR3 nucleotides read TGCAGCATGGGGTGTTACGGAGCAGATACGCAGTATTTT. The chain links TRBV29-1 to TRBJ2-3; D is ambiguous. The CDR3 extends over 13 amino acids. The V gene lost 8 bases and the J gene lost 4 bases, with 16 bases spanning the gap. CDR1 SQVTM and CDR2 ANQGSEA come from the germline V gene.

This clonotype was counted only a few times. The gene calls are TRBV6-4 and TRBJ2-1, with TRBD1 as a possible D gene (5 bases). V lost 9 bases and J lost 5, with 17 bases in between. The CDR3 sequence is 14 residues long. Germline V CDR1 and CDR2: MRHNA, SNTAGT. The CDR3 sequence: CASIRGRLNNEQFF. Written as DNA, the CDR3 is TGTGCCAGTATTAGGGGTAGGTTGAACAATGAGCAGTTCTTC.

The table lists this clonotype with many counts. The chain joins TRBV6-2 or TRBV6-3 to TRBJ2-7, with 10 bases aligning to TRBD2. This CDR3 spans 17 amino acids. Germline trimming cut 2 bases from V and 5 bases from J; bases unmatched to any gene: 12. The germline V gene encodes CDR1 MNHEY and CDR2 SVGEGT. CDR3 DNA sequence: TGTGCCAGCAGTTACCATCTGGGCGAGCGGGGGGGCCACGAGCAGTACGTC. It translates to CASSYHLGERGGHEQYV.

This clonotype was counted at least ten times. The gene calls are TRBV12-3 or TRBV12-4 and TRBJ2-7; D is uncertain. Trimming pared 0 bases from V and 4 bases from J, leaving 10 bases between. The CDR3 spans 14 residues. This CDR3 reads CASSLASDGYEQYF. The CDR3 DNA is TGTGCCAGCAGTTTAGCGTCCGACGGATACGAGCAGTACTTC.

Many counts were recorded for this clonotype. In nucleotides, the CDR3 is TGTGCCAGCAGTTTATCACTAGGGCAGAAGTTCAATCAGCCCCAGCATTTT. It yields the protein CASSLSLGQKFNQPQHF. V usage is TRBV12-3 or TRBV12-4 and J usage is TRBJ1-5; D gene unclear. Trimming stripped 2 bases from V and 3 bases from J, with 17 bases between. The CDR3 runs to 17 residues.

Many counts were recorded for this clonotype. The rearrangement uses TRBV11-1 and TRBJ2-5; D gene uncertain. Trimming took off 2 bases at V and 5 bases at J, with 12 bases between the two ends. Germline V lookup: CDR1 SGHAT, CDR2 FQDESV (reference sequence). The CDR3 has 14 residues. DNA for the CDR3: TGTGCCAGCAGCTTACGAGTGCCTGGCGAGACCCAGTACTTC. It translates to CASSLRVPGETQYF.

There are many counts of this clonotype. This chain uses TRBV3-1 with TRBJ1-2, with unresolved D. The V end lost 1 base, the J end lost 1 base, and 7 bases lay between the germline ends. Germline V CDR1 and CDR2: LGHDT, YNNKEL (reference sequence). The CDR3 spans 14 residues. DNA for the CDR3: TGTGCCAGCAGCCAAGGCAGTGGTAACTATGGCTACACCTTC. Translating it yields CASSQGSGNYGYTF.

The chain joins TRBV4-1 to TRBJ2-3, with D possibly TRBD2 on 6 matching bases. The V end lost 4 bases, the J end lost 0 bases, and 11 bases lay between the germline ends. Germline V gives CDR1 MGHRA, CDR2 YSYEKL. The CDR3 is made up of 15 amino acids. CDR3 nucleotides: TGCGCCAGCAGCCTGGGGACTTATAGCACAGATACGCAGTATTTT. Its protein product is CASSLGTYSTDTQYF.

In this sample, this clonotype turned up many times. The J gene is TRBJ2-6, the V gene TRBV7-2; 7 bases are shared with TRBD1. J gave up 4 bases and V 2 bases, and 2 bases lay outside the gene matches. The CDR3 contains 15 residues. From germline, CDR1 is SGHTA and CDR2 FQGNSA. The DNA of the CDR3 is TGTGCCAGCAGCTTAAGGGGGCAAGGGGCCAACGTCCTGACTTTC. Residues: CASSLRGQGANVLTF.

This clonotype was seen ten or more times. The rearrangement joins TRBV28 to TRBJ1-2; D not certain. Germline V gene data show CDR1 as MDHEN and CDR2 as SYDVKM. The CDR3 spans 14 residues. V was shortened by 7 bases and J by 5 bases, with 17 bases between the two germline ends. CDR3 DNA sequence: TGTGCCAGCATTAAAAGGGTGTGGTCTTATGGCTACACCTTC. Translated: CASIKRVWSYGYTF.

In its sample, this clonotype was seen many times. J is TRBJ2-3 and V is TRBV20-1; D is unclear. Germline V gene sequence: CDR1 DFQATT, CDR2 SNEGSKA (reference sequence). Trimming left V 0 bases short and J 0 bases short, with 4 bases between. The CDR3 consists of 13 residues. CDR3 loop: CSARDQSTDTQYF. CDR3 DNA: TGCAGTGCTAGAGATCAAAGCACAGATACGCAGTATTTT.

This clonotype appeared many times. This chain connects TRBV10-3 to TRBJ2-2, with TRBD1 matching 9 bases. CDR1 is ENHRY and CDR2 is SYGVKD in the germline V gene. Germline trimming cut 7 bases from V and 0 bases from J; bases unmatched to any gene: 6. CDR3 size: 16 residues. This chain's CDR3 is CAITPDRGANTGELFF. In DNA form, the CDR3 reads TGTGCCATCACTCCGGACAGGGGAGCGAACACCGGGGAGCTGTTTTTT.

As concerns this clonotype: This may arise from a read error, as a much more abundant clone is one base away. V gene TRBV18 combines with J gene TRBJ1-5; no clear D. The germline V gene has CDR1 KGHSH and CDR2 LQKENI. The CDR3 has 13 residues. The germline V and J ends were trimmed by 6 bases and 6 bases, with 12 bases remaining between them. The CDR3: CASSDVGGQPQHF. CDR3 nucleotide sequence: TGTGCCAGCTCGGATGTAGGCGGTCAGCCCCAGCATTTT.

The chain is built from TRBV20-1 and TRBJ2-5, with D perhaps TRBD1 (5 bases). Germline CDR1 is DFQATT and CDR2 is SNEGSKA (reference sequence). V lost 4 bases and J 5 bases, leaving 20 bases between the germline ends. The length of the CDR3 is 15 residues. The CDR3 bases are TGCAGTGCTACGTCCAGGGCCTGGTACGGTGAGACCCAGTACTTC. This translates into CSATSRAWYGETQYF.

The table lists this clonotype with many counts. In DNA, the CDR3 is TGTGCCAGCAGCCCCACTCCGGGACAGGAGCTATGGACCCTCCACTTT. Amino acids: CASSPTPGQELWTLHF. The chain recombines TRBV28 with TRBJ1-6; 8 bases line up with TRBD1. This CDR3 comprises 16 residues. V dropped 6 bases and J dropped 14; count of bases not matched to a gene: 18. Germline CDR1 and CDR2: MDHEN and SYDVKM. The full variable domain, completed using reference TRBV28 and TRBJ1-6, is DVKVTQSSRYLVKRTGEKVFLECVQDMDHENMFWYRQDPGLGLRLIYFSYDVKMKEKGDIPEGYSVSREKKERFSLILESASTNQTSMYLCASSPTPGQELWTLHFGNGTRLTVT.

This clonotype has a handful of counts. The CDR3 sequence is CASALALGTDTQYF. CDR3 sequence (DNA): TGTGCCAGCGCGCTAGCGTTGGGCACAGATACGCAGTATTTT. The rearrangement joins TRBV6-2 or TRBV6-3 to TRBJ2-3, with D possibly being TRBD2 (6 bases). The V gene lost 8 bases and the J gene lost 1 base, with 13 bases spanning the gap. Germline V gene data show CDR1 as MNHEY and CDR2 as SVGEGT. The CDR3 spans 14 residues.

This clonotype was seen repeatedly, ten times or more. V and J are TRBV5-5 and TRBJ2-5, with D perhaps matching TRBD2 (5 bases). V was trimmed by 0 bases and J by 5 bases, leaving 14 bases between them. There are 15 residues in the CDR3. Looked up from germline, CDR1 is SGHKS and CDR2 is YYEKEE (reference sequence). CDR3 in amino acids: CASSLGSLAFETQYF. The CDR3 nucleotides are TGTGCCAGCAGCTTGGGGTCGCTAGCCTTCGAGACCCAGTACTTC.

This clonotype was counted ten times or more. This chain links TRBV6-1 with TRBJ2-1, with a weak D call TRBD1 (6 bases). Per germline, CDR1 MNHNS and CDR2 SASEGT. Trimming stripped 3 bases from V and 7 bases from J, with 13 bases between. The length of the CDR3 is 14 residues. DNA of the CDR3: TGTGCCAGCAGTGAGTTCGGGACAATAAATGAGCAGTTCTTC. Its protein is CASSEFGTINEQFF.

In its sample, this clonotype was seen many times. The rearrangement uses TRBV9 and TRBJ2-1; 14 positions match TRBD2. J gave up 10 bases and V 3 bases, and 9 bases lay outside the gene matches. Germline V gene data show CDR1 as SGDLS and CDR2 as YYNGEE. This CDR3 has 16 amino acids. CDR3 DNA sequence: TGTGCCAGCAGCGCCCAACAGACTAGCGGGGGGGACGAGCAGTTCTTC. Residues: CASSAQQTSGGDEQFF.

The chain recombines TRBV12-3 or TRBV12-4 with TRBJ1-2, with 7 bases fitting TRBD1. This CDR3 is built from 13 residues. Germline trimming cut 10 bases from V and 4 bases from J; bases unmatched to any gene: 9. The CDR3 DNA is TGTGCCACCGGGGCCCAGGGGGGCTATGGCTACACCTTC. Its protein is CATGAQGGYGYTF.

This clonotype was seen ten or more times. The rearrangement uses TRBV15 and TRBJ2-3, with D possibly TRBD1 on 6 matching bases. V was pared by 6 bases and J by 4 bases, with 14 bases between. The CDR3 consists of 14 residues. Germline V lookup: CDR1 LNHNV, CDR2 YYDKDF (reference sequence). The CDR3 DNA reads as TGTGCCACCAGGTCTCCCGAGGGGGCAGATACGCAGTATTTT. Protein sequence: CATRSPEGADTQYF.